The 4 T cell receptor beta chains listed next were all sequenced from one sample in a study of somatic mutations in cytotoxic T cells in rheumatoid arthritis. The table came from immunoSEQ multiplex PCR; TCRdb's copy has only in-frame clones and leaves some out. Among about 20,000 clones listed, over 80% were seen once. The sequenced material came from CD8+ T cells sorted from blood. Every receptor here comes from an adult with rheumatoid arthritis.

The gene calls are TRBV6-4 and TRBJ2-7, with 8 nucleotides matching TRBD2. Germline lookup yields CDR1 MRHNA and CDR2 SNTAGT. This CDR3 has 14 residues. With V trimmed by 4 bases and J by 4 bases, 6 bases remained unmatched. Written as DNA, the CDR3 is TGTGCCAGCAGTGTTGCGGGGGGTAGGTACGAGCAGTACGTC. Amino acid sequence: CASSVAGGRYEQYV.

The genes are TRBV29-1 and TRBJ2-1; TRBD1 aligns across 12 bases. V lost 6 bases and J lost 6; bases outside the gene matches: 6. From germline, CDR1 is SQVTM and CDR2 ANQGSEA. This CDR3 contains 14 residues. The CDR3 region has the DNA TGCAGCGTCACCGGGACAGGGGGCCCCAATGAGCAGTTCTTC. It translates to CSVTGTGGPNEQFF.

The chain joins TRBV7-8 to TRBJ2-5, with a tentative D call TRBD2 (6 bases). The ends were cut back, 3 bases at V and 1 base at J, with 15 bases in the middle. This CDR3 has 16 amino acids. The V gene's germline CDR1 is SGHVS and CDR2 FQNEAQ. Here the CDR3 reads CASSLPGLRTQETQYF. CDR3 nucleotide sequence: TGTGCCAGCAGCTTGCCAGGACTAAGGACCCAAGAGACCCAGTACTTC. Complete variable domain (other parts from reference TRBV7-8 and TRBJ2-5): GAGVSQSPRYKVAKRGQDVALRCDPISGHVSLFWYQQALGQGPEFLTYFQNEAQLDKSGLPSDRFFAERPEGSVSTLKIQRTQQEDSAVYLCASSLPGLRTQETQYFGPGTRLLVL.

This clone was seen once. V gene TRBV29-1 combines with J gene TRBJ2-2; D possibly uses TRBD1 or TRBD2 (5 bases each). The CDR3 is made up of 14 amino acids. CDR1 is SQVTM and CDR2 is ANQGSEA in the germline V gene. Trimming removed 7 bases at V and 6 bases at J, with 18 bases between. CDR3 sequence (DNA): TGCAGCGCGATAGGGGAGTATAGTGCCGGGGAGCTGTTTTTT. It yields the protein CSAIGEYSAGELFF.